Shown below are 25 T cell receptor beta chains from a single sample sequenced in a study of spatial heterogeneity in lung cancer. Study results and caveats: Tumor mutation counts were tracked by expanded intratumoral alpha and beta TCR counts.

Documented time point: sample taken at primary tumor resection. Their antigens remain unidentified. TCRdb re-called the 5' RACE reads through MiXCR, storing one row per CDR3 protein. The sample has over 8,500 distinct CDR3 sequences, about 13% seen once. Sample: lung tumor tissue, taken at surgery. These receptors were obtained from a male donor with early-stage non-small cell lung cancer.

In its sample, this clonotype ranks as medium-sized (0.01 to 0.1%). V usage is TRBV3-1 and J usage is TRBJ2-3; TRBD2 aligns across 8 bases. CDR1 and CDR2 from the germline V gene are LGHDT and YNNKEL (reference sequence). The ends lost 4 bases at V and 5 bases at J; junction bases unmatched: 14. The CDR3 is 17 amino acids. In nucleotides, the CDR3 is TGTGCCAGCAGCCTTAACCACCCCGGGGGGGGTGAAGATACGCAGTATTTT. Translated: CASSLNHPGGGEDTQYF.

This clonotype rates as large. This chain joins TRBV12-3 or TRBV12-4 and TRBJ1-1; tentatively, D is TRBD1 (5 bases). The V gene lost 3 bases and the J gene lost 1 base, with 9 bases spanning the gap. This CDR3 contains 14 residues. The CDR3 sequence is CASSFAGPNTEAFF. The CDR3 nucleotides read TGTGCCAGCAGTTTCGCAGGGCCGAACACTGAAGCTTTCTTT.

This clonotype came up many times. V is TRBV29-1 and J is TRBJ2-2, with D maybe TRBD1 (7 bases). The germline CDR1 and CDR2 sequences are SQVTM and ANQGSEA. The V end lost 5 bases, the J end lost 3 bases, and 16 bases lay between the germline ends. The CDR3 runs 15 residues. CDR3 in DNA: TGCAGCGTTAGGAGGGGGCAAGCGGACACCGGGGAGCTGTTTTTT. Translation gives CSVRRGQADTGELFF.

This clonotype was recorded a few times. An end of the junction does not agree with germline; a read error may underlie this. CDR3 in amino acids: CASSQGQGGTDTQYF. The CDR3 DNA sequence: TGTGCCAGCAGTCAAGGACAGGGAGGCACAGATACGCAGTATTTT. The chain is built from TRBV3-1 and TRBJ2-3; TRBD1 matches at 8 bases. Germline CDR1 is LGHDT and CDR2 is YNNKEL (reference sequence). This CDR3 comprises 15 residues.

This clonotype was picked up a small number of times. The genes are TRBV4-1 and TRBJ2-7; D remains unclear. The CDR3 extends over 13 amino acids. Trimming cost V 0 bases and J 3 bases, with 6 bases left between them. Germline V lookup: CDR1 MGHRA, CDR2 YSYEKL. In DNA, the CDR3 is TGCGCCAGCAGCCAAGACTCCCGCTACGAGCAGTACTTC. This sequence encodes CASSQDSRYEQYF.

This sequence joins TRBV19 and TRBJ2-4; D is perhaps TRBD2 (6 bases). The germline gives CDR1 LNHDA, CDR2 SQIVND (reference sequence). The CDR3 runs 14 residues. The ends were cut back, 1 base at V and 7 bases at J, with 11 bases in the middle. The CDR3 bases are TGTGCCAGTAGTATAGGCGGGGTGGGGAACATTCAGTACTTC. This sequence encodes CASSIGGVGNIQYF.

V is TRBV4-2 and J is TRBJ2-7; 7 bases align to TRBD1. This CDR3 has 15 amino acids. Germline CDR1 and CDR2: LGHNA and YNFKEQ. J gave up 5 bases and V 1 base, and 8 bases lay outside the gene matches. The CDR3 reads CASSQVWQGVHEQYF. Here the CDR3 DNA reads TGTGCCAGCAGCCAAGTTTGGCAGGGGGTACACGAGCAGTACTTC.

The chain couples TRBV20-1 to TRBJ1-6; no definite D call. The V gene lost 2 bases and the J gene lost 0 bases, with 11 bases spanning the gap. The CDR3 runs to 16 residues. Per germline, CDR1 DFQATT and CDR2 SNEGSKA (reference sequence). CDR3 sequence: CSARFDPSSYNSPLHF. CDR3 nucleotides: TGCAGTGCTAGATTCGACCCAAGCTCCTATAATTCACCCCTCCACTTT.

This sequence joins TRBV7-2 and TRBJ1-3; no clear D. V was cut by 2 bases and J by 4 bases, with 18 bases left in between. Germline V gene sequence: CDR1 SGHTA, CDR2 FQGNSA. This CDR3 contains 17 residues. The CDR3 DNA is TGTGCCAGCAGCTTAAACTCAAGGACCTTTTTCGGAAACACCATATATTTT. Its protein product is CASSLNSRTFFGNTIYF.

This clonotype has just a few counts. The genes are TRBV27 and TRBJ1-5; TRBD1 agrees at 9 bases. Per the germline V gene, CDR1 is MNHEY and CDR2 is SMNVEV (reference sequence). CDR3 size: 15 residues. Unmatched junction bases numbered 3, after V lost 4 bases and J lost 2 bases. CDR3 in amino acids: CASSSGTGRNQPQHF. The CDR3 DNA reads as TGTGCCAGCAGTTCCGGGACAGGGCGCAATCAGCCCCAGCATTTT.

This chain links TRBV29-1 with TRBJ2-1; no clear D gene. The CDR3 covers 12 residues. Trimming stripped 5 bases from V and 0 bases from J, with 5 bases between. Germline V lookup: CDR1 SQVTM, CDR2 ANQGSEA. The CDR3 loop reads CSVLASYNEQFF. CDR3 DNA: TGCAGCGTTCTCGCCTCCTACAATGAGCAGTTCTTC.

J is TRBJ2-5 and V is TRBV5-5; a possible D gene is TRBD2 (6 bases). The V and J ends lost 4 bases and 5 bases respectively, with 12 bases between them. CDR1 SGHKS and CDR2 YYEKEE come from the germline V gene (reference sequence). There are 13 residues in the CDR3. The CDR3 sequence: CASSRLEGETQYF. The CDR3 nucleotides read TGTGCCAGCAGCCGACTAGAAGGGGAGACCCAGTACTTC.

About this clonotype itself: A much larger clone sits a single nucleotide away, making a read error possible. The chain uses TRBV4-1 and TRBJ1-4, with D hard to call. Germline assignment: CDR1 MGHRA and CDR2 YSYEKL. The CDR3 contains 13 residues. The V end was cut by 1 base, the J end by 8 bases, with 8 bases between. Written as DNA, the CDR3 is TGCGCCAGCAGCCAAGTCGGTGACGAAAAACTGTTTTTT. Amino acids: CASSQVGDEKLFF.

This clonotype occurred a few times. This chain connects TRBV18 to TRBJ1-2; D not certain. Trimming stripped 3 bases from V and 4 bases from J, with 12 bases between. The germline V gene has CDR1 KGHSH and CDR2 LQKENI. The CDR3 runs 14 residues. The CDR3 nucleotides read TGTGCCAGCTCACCGATAGGCGCTGTCTATGGCTACACCTTC. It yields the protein CASSPIGAVYGYTF.

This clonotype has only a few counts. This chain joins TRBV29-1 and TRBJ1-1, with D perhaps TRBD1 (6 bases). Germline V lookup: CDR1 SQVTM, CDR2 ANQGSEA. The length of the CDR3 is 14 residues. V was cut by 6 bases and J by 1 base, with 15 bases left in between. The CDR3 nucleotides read TGCAGCGTCCCGGAGAAGGGGGGGAACACTGAAGCTTTCTTT. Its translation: CSVPEKGGNTEAFF.

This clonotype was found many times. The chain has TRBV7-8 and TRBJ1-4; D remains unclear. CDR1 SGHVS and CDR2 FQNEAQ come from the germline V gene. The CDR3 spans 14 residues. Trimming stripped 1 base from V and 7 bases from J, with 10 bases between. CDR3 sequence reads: CASSLGVWGEKLFF. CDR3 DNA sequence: TGTGCCAGCAGCTTAGGGGTCTGGGGTGAAAAACTGTTTTTT.

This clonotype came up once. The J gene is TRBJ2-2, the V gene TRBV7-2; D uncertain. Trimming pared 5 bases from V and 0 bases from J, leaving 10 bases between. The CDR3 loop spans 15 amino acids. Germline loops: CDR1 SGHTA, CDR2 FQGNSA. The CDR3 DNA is TGTGCCAGCAGCATCCGGGCTACGAACACCGGGGAGCTGTTTTTT. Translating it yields CASSIRATNTGELFF. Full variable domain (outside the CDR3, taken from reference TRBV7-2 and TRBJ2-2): GAGVSQSPSNKVTEKGKDVELRCDPISGHTALYWYRQSLGQGLEFLIYFQGNSAPDKSGLPSDRFSAERTGGSVSTLTIQRTQQEDSAVYLCASSIRATNTGELFFGEGSRLTVL.

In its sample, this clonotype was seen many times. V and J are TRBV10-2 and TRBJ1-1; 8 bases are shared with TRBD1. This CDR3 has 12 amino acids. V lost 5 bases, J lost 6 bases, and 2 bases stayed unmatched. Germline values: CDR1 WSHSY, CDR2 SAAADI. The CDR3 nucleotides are TGCGCCAGCAGTCAGGGGGCCGCTGAAGCTTTCTTT. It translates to CASSQGAAEAFF.

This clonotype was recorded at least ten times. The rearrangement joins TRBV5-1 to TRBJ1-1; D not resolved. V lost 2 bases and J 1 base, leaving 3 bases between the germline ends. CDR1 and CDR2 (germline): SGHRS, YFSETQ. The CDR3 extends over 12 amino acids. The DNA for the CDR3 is TGCGCCAGCAGCTTAAAGAACACTGAAGCTTTCTTT. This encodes CASSLKNTEAFF.

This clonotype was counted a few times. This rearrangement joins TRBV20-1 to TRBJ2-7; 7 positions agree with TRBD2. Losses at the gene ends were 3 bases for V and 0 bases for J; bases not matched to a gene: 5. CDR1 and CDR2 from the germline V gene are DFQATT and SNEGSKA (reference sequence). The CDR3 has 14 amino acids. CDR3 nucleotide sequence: TGCAGTGCTAGGACTAGCCGTTTCTCCTACGAGCAGTACTTC. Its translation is CSARTSRFSYEQYF.

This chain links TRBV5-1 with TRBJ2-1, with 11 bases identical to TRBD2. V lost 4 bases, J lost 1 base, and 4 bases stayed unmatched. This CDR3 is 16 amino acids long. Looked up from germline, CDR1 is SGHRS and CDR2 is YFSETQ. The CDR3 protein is CASSLGLAGSYNEQFF. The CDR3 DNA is TGCGCCAGCAGCCTCGGACTAGCGGGTTCCTACAATGAGCAGTTCTTC. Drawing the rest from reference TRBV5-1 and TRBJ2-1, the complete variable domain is KAGVTQTPRYLIKTRGQQVTLSCSPISGHRSVSWYQQTPGQGLQFLFEYFSETQRNKGNFPGRFSGRQFSNSRSEMNVSTLELGDSALYLCASSLGLAGSYNEQFFGPGTRLTVL.

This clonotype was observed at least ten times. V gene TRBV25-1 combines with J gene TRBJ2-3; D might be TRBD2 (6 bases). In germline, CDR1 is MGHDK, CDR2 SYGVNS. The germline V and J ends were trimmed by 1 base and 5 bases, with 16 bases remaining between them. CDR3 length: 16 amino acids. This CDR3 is CASSESTSYLVDTQYF. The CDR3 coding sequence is TGTGCCAGCAGTGAATCCACTAGCTATCTGGTAGATACGCAGTATTTT.

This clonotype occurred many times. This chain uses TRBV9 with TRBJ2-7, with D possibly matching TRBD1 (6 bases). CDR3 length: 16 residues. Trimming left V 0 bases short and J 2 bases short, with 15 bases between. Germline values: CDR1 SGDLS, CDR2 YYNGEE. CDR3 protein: CASSVAPGTRTYEQYF. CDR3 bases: TGTGCCAGCAGCGTAGCCCCAGGGACAAGGACCTACGAGCAGTACTTC.

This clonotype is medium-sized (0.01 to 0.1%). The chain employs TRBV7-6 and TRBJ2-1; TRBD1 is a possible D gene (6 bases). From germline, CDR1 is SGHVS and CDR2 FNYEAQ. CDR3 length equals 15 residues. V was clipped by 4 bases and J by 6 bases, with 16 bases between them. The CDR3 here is CASSSRRTAINEQFF. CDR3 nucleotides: TGTGCCAGCAGCTCCAGAAGGACAGCTATCAATGAGCAGTTCTTC. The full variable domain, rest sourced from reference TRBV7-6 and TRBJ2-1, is GAGVSQSPRYKVTKRGQDVALRCDPISGHVSLYWYRQALGQGPEFLTYFNYEAQQDKSGLPNDRFSAERPEGSISTLTIQRTEQRDSAMYRCASSSRRTAINEQFFGPGTRLTVL.

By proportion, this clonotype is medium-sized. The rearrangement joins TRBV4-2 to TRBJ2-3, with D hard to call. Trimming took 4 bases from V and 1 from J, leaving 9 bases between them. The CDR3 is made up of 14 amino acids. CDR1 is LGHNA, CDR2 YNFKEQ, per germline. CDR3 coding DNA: TGTGCCAGCAGCCTACGGGCGGGCACAGATACGCAGTATTTT. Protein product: CASSLRAGTDTQYF.